What follows is one T cell receptor (beta chain) and its context. Its antigen is still unknown. The investigators amplified TCR beta CDR3 regions from RNA transcripts. Initially, a first-round RT-PCR of the TCR CDR3 employed the HTBI primer set. TCRdb passed the multiplex PCR reads through MiXCR, listing each CDR3 protein once. Of over 250,000 distinct CDR3 sequences in the sample, over 20% were seen once. Ophthalmopathy in the patients scored at least 3 on Clinical Activity Score and at least 4 on NOSPECS grade, lasting under 3 months. These data belong to a study of T cells in Graves' hyperthyroidism and ophthalmopathy. The study's findings and limits: The model forecast ophthalmopathy, anticipating it by a median about 6.5 months before onset.

Sequenced: blood. This receptor was identified in a man aged 25-40 years with Graves' ophthalmopathy.

For the CDR3, the DNA is TGTGCCAGCTTCAGACAGGAGGGTCACACAGATACGCAGTATTTT. This translates into CASFRQEGHTDTQYF. V usage is TRBV28 and J usage is TRBJ2-3; D possibly uses TRBD1 or TRBD2 (6 bases each). Deletions cut 8 bases from V and 2 bases from J, with 17 bases between. CDR3 length: 15 residues. The germline gives CDR1 MDHEN, CDR2 SYDVKM.